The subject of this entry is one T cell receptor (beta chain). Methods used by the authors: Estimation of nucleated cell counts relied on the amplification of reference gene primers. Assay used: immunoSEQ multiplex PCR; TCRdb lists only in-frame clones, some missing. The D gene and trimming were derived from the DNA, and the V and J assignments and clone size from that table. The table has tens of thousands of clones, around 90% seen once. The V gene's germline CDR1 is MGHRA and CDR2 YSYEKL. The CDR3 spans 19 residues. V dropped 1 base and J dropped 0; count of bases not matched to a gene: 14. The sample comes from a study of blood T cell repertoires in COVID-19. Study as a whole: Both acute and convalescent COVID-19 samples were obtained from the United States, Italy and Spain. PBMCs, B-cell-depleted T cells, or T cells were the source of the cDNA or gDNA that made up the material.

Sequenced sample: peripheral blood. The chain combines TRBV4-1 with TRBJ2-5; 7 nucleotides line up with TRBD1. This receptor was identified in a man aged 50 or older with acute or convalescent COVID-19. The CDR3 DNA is TGCGCCAGCAGCCAAGGGGAGTTGGCGGACAGGCTGTACCAAGAGACCCAGTACTTC. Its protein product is CASSQGELADRLYQETQYF.